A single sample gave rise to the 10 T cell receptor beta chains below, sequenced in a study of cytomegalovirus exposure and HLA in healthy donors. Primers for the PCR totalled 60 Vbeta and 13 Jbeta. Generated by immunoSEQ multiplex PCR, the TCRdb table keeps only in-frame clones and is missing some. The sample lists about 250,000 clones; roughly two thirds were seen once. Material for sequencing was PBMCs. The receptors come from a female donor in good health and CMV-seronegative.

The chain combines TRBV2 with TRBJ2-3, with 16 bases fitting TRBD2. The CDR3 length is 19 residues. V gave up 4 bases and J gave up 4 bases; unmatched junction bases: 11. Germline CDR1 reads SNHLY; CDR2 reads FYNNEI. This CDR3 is CASSGGGTSGRARPDTQYF. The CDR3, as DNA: TGTGCCAGCAGTGGGGGGGGGACTAGCGGGAGGGCCCGGCCAGATACGCAGTATTTT.

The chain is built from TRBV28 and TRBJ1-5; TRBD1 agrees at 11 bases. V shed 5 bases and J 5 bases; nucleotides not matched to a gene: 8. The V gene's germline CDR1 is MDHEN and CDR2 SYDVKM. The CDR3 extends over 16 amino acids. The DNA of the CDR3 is TGTGCCAGCAGTCCTAGGGGACAGGGGGGGTATCAGCCCCAGCATTTT. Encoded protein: CASSPRGQGGYQPQHF. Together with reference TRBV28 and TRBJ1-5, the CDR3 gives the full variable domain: DVKVTQSSRYLVKRTGEKVFLECVQDMDHENMFWYRQDPGLGLRLIYFSYDVKMKEKGDIPEGYSVSREKKERFSLILESASTNQTSMYLCASSPRGQGGYQPQHFGDGTRLSIL.

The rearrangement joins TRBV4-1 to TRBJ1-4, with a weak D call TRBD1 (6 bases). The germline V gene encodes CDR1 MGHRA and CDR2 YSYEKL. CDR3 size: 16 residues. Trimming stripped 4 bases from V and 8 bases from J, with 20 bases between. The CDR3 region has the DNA TGCGCCAGCAGCCGGCTGTGGGGGCCGTCAGAGGAAAAACTGTTTTTT. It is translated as CASSRLWGPSEEKLFF.

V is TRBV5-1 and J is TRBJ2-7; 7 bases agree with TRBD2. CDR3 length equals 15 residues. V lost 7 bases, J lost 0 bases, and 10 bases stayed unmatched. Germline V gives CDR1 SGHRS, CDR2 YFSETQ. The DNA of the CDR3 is TGCGCCAGCTCGCCGAGGACTAGGGCCTCCTACGAGCAGTACTTC. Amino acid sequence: CASSPRTRASYEQYF.

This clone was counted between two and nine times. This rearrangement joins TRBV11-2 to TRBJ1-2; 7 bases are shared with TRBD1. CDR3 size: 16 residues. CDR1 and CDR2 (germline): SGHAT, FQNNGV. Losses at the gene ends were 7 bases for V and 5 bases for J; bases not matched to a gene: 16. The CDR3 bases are TGTGCCAGCACCACAGGGGCCCTGCCTTTCTTTTATGGCTACACCTTC. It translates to CASTTGALPFFYGYTF. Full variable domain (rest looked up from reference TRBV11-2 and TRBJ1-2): EAGVAQSPRYKIIEKRQSVAFWCNPISGHATLYWYQQILGQGPKLLIQFQNNGVVDDSQLPKDRFSAERLKGVDSTLKIQPAKLEDSAVYLCASTTGALPFFYGYTFGSGTRLTVV.

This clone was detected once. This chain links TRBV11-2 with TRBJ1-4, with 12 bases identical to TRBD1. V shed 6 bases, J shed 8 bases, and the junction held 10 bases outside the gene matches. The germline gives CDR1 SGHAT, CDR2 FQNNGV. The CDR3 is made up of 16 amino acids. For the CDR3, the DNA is TGTGCCAGCAGGCATTCTTACGGGACAGGGGGCGAAAAACTGTTTTTT. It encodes CASRHSYGTGGEKLFF.

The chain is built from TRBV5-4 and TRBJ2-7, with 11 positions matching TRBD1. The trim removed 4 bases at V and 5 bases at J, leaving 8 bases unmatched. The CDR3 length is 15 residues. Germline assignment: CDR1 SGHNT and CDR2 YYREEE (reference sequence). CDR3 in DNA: TGTGCCAGCAGCCGCTGGGACAGGGGGTCTCACGAGCAGTACTTC. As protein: CASSRWDRGSHEQYF.

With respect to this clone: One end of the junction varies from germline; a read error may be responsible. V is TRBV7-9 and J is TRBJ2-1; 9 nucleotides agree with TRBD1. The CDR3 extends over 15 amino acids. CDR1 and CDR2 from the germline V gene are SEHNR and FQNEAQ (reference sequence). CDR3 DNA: TGTGCCAGCAGCTGGGACAGGGTCTCCTACAATGAGCAGCTCTTC. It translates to CASSWDRVSYNEQLF.

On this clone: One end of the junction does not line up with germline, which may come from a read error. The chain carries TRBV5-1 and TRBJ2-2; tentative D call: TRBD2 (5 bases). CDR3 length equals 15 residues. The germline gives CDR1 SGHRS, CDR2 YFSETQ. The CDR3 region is CASTLTGTNTGELFF. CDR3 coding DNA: TGCGCCAGCACCTTGACGGGGACGAACACCGGGGAGCTGTTTTTT.

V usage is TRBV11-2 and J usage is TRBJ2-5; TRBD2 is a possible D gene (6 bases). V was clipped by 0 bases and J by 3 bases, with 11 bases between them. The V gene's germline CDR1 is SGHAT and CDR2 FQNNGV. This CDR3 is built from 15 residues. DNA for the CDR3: TGTGCCAGCAGCTTAGATGGGACTTTCGAAGAGACCCAGTACTTC. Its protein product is CASSLDGTFEETQYF.